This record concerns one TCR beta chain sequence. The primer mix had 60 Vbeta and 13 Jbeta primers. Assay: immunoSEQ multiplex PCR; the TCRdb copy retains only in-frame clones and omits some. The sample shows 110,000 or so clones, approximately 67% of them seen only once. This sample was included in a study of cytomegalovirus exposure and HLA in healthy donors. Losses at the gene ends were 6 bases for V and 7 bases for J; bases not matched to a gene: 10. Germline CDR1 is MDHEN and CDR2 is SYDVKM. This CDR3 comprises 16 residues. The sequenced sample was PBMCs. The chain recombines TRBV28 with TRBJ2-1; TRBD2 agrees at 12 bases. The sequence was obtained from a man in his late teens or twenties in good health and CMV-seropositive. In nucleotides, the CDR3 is TGTGCCAGCAGACCTAGCGGGGGGGCCAGTCCGAATGAGCAGTTCTTC. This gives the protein CASRPSGGASPNEQFF.